One and the same sample provided the 29 T cell receptor beta chains below, sequenced in a study of cytomegalovirus exposure and HLA in healthy donors. PCR amplification relied on 60 Vbeta primers (plus 13 Jbeta primers). Clones were read by immunoSEQ multiplex PCR, and TCRdb kept only the in-frame ones, dropping some. The table shows around 180,000 clones, with 65% to 75% occurring only once. Input material: PBMCs. All receptors come from a girl between 10 and 17 years old in good health and CMV-seronegative.

This CDR3 reads CASSSGKFSYNEQFF. Here the CDR3 DNA reads TGTGCCAGCAGTTCAGGGAAATTTTCCTACAATGAGCAGTTCTTC. This chain joins TRBV6-1 and TRBJ2-1; D is possibly TRBD1 (5 bases). This CDR3 comprises 15 residues. The V end lost 5 bases, the J end lost 1 base, and 12 bases lay between the germline ends. Germline loops: CDR1 MNHNS, CDR2 SASEGT.

This sequence joins TRBV5-3 and TRBJ2-2; perhaps TRBD2 as D (5 bases). TRBV5-3 is noted as an ORF with a role that remains uncertain. CDR3 length equals 18 residues. V was trimmed by 4 bases and J by 4 bases, leaving 23 bases between them. The CDR3 DNA is TGTGCCAGAAGCCGTACCCCTTTACCTAGCTGGCCCACCGGGGAGCTGTTTTTT. Amino acid sequence: CARSRTPLPSWPTGELFF.

V gene TRBV19 combines with J gene TRBJ1-5; 7 bases are a match to TRBD1. Losses at the gene ends were 7 bases for V and 4 bases for J; bases not matched to a gene: 4. The CDR3 runs 13 residues. CDR1 is LNHDA, CDR2 SQIVND, per germline (reference sequence). CDR3 coding DNA: TGTGCCAGTACAGACAGGGAAAATCAGCCCCAGCATTTT. Translation: CASTDRENQPQHF.

This rearrangement joins TRBV9 to TRBJ2-3; 9 nucleotides line up with TRBD1. J lost 2 bases, V lost 4 bases, and 2 bases had no gene match. The CDR3 totals 14 residues. Germline assignment: CDR1 SGDLS and CDR2 YYNGEE. As DNA, the CDR3 is TGTGCCAGCAGCCGGGACAGGGTCACAGATACGCAGTATTTT. Translated: CASSRDRVTDTQYF.

The chain recombines TRBV5-1 with TRBJ2-2; D perhaps matches TRBD1 (6 bases). The germline V and J ends were trimmed by 1 base and 0 bases, with 10 bases remaining between them. Germline loops: CDR1 SGHRS, CDR2 YFSETQ. The CDR3 has 16 residues. CDR3 bases: TGCGCCAGCAGCTTGACGGACAGCGCGAACACCGGGGAGCTGTTTTTT. It codes for CASSLTDSANTGELFF.

The CDR3 DNA sequence: TGTGCTAGTGGTTTGGTACGCGGAGGGGAAGGCTACACCTTC. Translation: CASGLVRGGEGYTF. This chain links TRBV12-5 with TRBJ1-2, with D perhaps matching TRBD1 (5 bases). The CDR3 totals 14 residues. Germline V gives CDR1 LGHNT, CDR2 FRNRAP. Trimming removed 0 bases at V and 8 bases at J, with 13 bases between.

J is TRBJ2-5 and V is TRBV19; the match to TRBD2 covers 7 bases. The junction had 12 bases not matched to a gene; V was cut back by 4 bases and J by 4 bases. CDR3 length: 16 amino acids. Germline CDR1 LNHDA, CDR2 SQIVND (reference sequence). CDR3 region: CASSTLGGTSGETQYF. The CDR3 nucleotides read TGTGCCAGTAGTACCTTGGGAGGGACCTCCGGAGAGACCCAGTACTTC.

The V gene is TRBV2, the J gene TRBJ2-5, with 8 bases that match TRBD2. From germline, CDR1 is SNHLY and CDR2 FYNNEI. Unmatched junction bases numbered 6, after V lost 9 bases and J lost 0 bases. The CDR3 extends over 14 amino acids. The CDR3: CASRGGTYQETQYF. For the CDR3, the DNA is TGTGCCAGTCGGGGGGGAACGTACCAAGAGACCCAGTACTTC.

There are a few counts of this clone. The chain uses TRBV27 and TRBJ2-5; D is possibly TRBD2 (5 bases). The CDR3 loop spans 14 amino acids. Per the germline V gene, CDR1 is MNHEY and CDR2 is SMNVEV (reference sequence). V lost 6 bases and J 0 bases, leaving 11 bases between the germline ends. CDR3 loop: CASSLPGNQETQYF. The CDR3 DNA sequence: TGTGCCAGCAGCCTCCCCGGGAACCAAGAGACCCAGTACTTC.

The genes are TRBV19 and TRBJ1-5; perhaps TRBD1 as D (5 bases). CDR1 is LNHDA, CDR2 SQIVND, per germline (reference sequence). This CDR3 is 17 amino acids long. V shed 3 bases and J shed 0 bases, with 15 bases lying between them. In DNA form, the CDR3 reads TGTGCCAGTAGTATGGGCAGGGAAATGTATAGCAATCAGCCCCAGCATTTT. This gives the protein CASSMGREMYSNQPQHF.

V and J are TRBV5-1 and TRBJ2-3; no definite D call. CDR3 length equals 12 residues. Germline values: CDR1 SGHRS, CDR2 YFSETQ. The V and J ends lost 4 bases and 5 bases respectively, with 8 bases between them. The CDR3 DNA reads TGCGCCAGCAGCCCGCCCGGAGATACGCAGTATTTT. Protein: CASSPPGDTQYF.

J is TRBJ2-5 and V is TRBV6-5, with D uncertain. Germline V gene sequence: CDR1 MNHEY, CDR2 SVGAGI. Trimming left V 6 bases short and J 6 bases short, with 17 bases between. The CDR3 has 14 amino acids. The CDR3 protein is CASSSSYERQTQYF. The CDR3 bases are TGTGCCAGCAGCTCCTCCTACGAGCGCCAGACCCAGTACTTC.

The genes are TRBV7-8 and TRBJ2-7; TRBD1 matches 10 bases. Germline CDR1 is SGHVS and CDR2 is FQNEAQ. The CDR3 covers 14 residues. V shed 1 base, J shed 6 bases, and the junction held 3 bases outside the gene matches. CDR3 amino acids: CASSLVGQGSEQYF. The CDR3 nucleotides are TGTGCCAGCAGCTTAGTGGGACAGGGGTCCGAGCAGTACTTC.

A few counts support this clone. The J gene is TRBJ1-1, the V gene TRBV6-6, with 7 bases that match TRBD1. In germline, CDR1 is MNHNY, CDR2 SVGAGI (reference sequence). CDR3 length equals 13 residues. V shed 6 bases, J shed 4 bases, and the junction held 5 bases outside the gene matches. The CDR3 DNA reads TGTGCCAGCAGACACGACAGGGCCACTGAAGCTTTCTTT. Protein sequence: CASRHDRATEAFF.

This chain connects TRBV9 to TRBJ1-2; a possible D gene is TRBD1 (5 bases). The V and J ends lost 4 bases and 3 bases respectively, with 16 bases between them. Germline V lookup: CDR1 SGDLS, CDR2 YYNGEE. The length of the CDR3 is 15 residues. The CDR3 coding sequence is TGTGCCAGCAGCCCCGGGGGACTGTTGGACTATGGCTACACCTTC. Its translation: CASSPGGLLDYGYTF.

The chain joins TRBV5-1 to TRBJ2-7; D perhaps matches TRBD1 (6 bases). In germline, CDR1 is SGHRS, CDR2 YFSETQ. The CDR3 totals 15 residues. Trimming removed 7 bases at V and 2 bases at J, with 19 bases between. DNA of the CDR3: TGCGCCAGCGCCGCCGAATCGGGACAAACCTACGAGCAGTACTTC. Translating it yields CASAAESGQTYEQYF.

J is TRBJ1-1 and V is TRBV10-3, with D possibly matching TRBD1 (5 bases). Per the germline V gene, CDR1 is ENHRY and CDR2 is SYGVKD. The CDR3 runs 14 residues. Trimming stripped 3 bases from V and 5 bases from J, with 13 bases between. This CDR3 is CAISDLREETEAFF. The CDR3, as DNA: TGTGCCATCAGTGACCTCAGGGAAGAGACTGAAGCTTTCTTT.

This clone was seen only a few times. In DNA, the CDR3 is TGTGCCAGCAGCTTCGACAGGGATCAGCCCCAGCATTTT. Protein product: CASSFDRDQPQHF. This chain connects TRBV5-4 to TRBJ1-5; 7 bases are shared with TRBD1. There are 13 residues in the CDR3. Germline V CDR1 and CDR2: SGHNT, YYREEE (reference sequence). The V segment lost 2 bases and the J segment 5 bases; nucleotides outside the gene matches: 1.

CDR3 residues: CASSPGLPRQGYTF. CDR3 nucleotide sequence: TGTGCCAGCAGTCCGGGACTCCCTCGGCAGGGCTACACCTTC. The chain links TRBV5-6 to TRBJ1-2; D possibly corresponds to TRBD1 (5 bases). Trimming left V 5 bases short and J 8 bases short, with 19 bases between. CDR1 is SGHDT and CDR2 is YYEEEE in the germline V gene. CDR3 length: 14 amino acids.

Only a few counts were recorded for this clone. The chain uses TRBV5-1 and TRBJ2-7, with D unresolved. With the DNA end fitting TRBJ2-5 better, the J assignment may be wrong. Germline V gives CDR1 SGHRS, CDR2 YFSETQ. The CDR3 runs to 12 residues. CDR3 DNA sequence: TGCGCCAGCAGCTTGGTGACTGAGACCCAGTACTTC. The encoded protein is CASSLVTETQYF.

The chain recombines TRBV5-8 with TRBJ2-7, with TRBD2 matching over 12 bases. The V gene's germline CDR1 is SGHTS and CDR2 YDEGEE. V was clipped by 3 bases and J by 5 bases; unmatched bases: 6. CDR3 length: 15 amino acids. CDR3 region: CASSSSGGAINEQYF. Written as DNA, the CDR3 is TGTGCCAGCAGCTCTAGCGGGGGGGCAATCAACGAGCAGTACTTC.

V is TRBV6-1 and J is TRBJ1-3, with D uncertain. Trimming cost V 2 bases and J 0 bases, with 11 bases left between them. Germline V gene data show CDR1 as MNHNS and CDR2 as SASEGT. The CDR3 spans 16 residues. As DNA, the CDR3 is TGTGCCAGCAGTGAAACTTTACCCCGCTCTGGAAACACCATATATTTT. Its protein product is CASSETLPRSGNTIYF.

The gene calls are TRBV14 and TRBJ2-7, with 9 bases identical to TRBD1. The CDR3 loop spans 15 amino acids. Germline lookup yields CDR1 SGHDN and CDR2 FVKESK. With V trimmed by 4 bases and J by 3 bases, 7 bases remained unmatched. CDR3 nucleotide sequence: TGTGCCAGCAGCCCGATCGGACAGGGGCACTACGAGCAGTACTTC. The encoded protein is CASSPIGQGHYEQYF. The complete variable domain, with remaining parts taken from reference TRBV14 and TRBJ2-7, reads EAGVTQFPSHSVIEKGQTVTLRCDPISGHDNLYWYRRVMGKEIKFLLHFVKESKQDESGMPNNRFLAERTGGTYSTLKVQPAELEDSGVYFCASSPIGQGHYEQYFGPGTRLTVT.

This chain uses TRBV9 with TRBJ1-2, with 8 bases lining up with TRBD1. Germline CDR1 reads SGDLS; CDR2 reads YYNGEE. The CDR3 covers 13 residues. V lost 5 bases, J lost 7 bases, and 7 bases stayed unmatched. The chain's CDR3 is CASSPRGRVGYTF. CDR3 bases: TGTGCCAGCAGTCCCAGGGGGCGGGTTGGCTACACCTTC. The full variable domain, with the rest looked up from reference TRBV9 and TRBJ1-2, is DSGVTQTPKHLITATGQRVTLRCSPRSGDLSVYWYQQSLDQGLQFLIQYYNGEERAKGNILERFSAQQFPDLHSELNLSSLELGDSALYFCASSPRGRVGYTFGSGTRLTVV.

V usage is TRBV2 and J usage is TRBJ1-2; D call uncertain. The CDR3 has 10 amino acids. Per the germline V gene, CDR1 is SNHLY and CDR2 is FYNNEI. Trimming removed 10 bases from V and 2 bases from J, with 5 bases in between. CDR3 protein: CAIQNYGYTF. The DNA for the CDR3 is TGTGCCATTCAGAACTATGGCTACACCTTC.

This clone was counted between two and nine times. The V call is TRBV7-6, the J call TRBJ2-5, with a possible D match to TRBD1 (6 bases). V was pared by 4 bases and J by 0 bases, with 9 bases between. The CDR3 consists of 14 residues. From germline, CDR1 is SGHVS and CDR2 FNYEAQ. This CDR3 reads CASSSDRYQETQYF. As DNA, the CDR3 is TGTGCCAGCAGCTCCGACAGGTACCAAGAGACCCAGTACTTC.

The chain joins TRBV9 to TRBJ1-2; TRBD1 matches at 10 bases. Germline CDR1 and CDR2: SGDLS and YYNGEE. V was pared by 4 bases and J by 6 bases, with 3 bases of the junction left unmatched. The CDR3 has 13 amino acids. In DNA form, the CDR3 reads TGTGCCAGCAGCACCGGGACAGGGGATGGCTACACCTTC. It translates to CASSTGTGDGYTF.

A few counts support this clone. CDR3 sequence reads: CASSLARGEQYF. The CDR3 nucleotides read TGTGCCAGCAGCTTAGCCAGGGGCGAGCAGTACTTC. V usage is TRBV11-3 and J usage is TRBJ2-7, with D perhaps matching TRBD1 (6 bases). The germline V and J ends were trimmed by 1 base and 6 bases, with 7 bases remaining between them. This CDR3 comprises 12 residues. Germline V lookup: CDR1 SGHNT, CDR2 YENEEA.

The V gene is TRBV6-6, the J gene TRBJ1-4, with 7 bases matching TRBD1. Looked up from germline, CDR1 is MNHNY and CDR2 is SVGAGI (reference sequence). V dropped 7 bases and J dropped 7; count of bases not matched to a gene: 12. This CDR3 contains 15 residues. Here the CDR3 DNA reads TGTGCCAGCACCTCCGGAGGGGGCAATGCTGAAAAACTGTTTTTT. This sequence encodes CASTSGGGNAEKLFF.